This is a list of T cell receptor beta chains from one sample in a study of cytomegalovirus exposure and HLA in healthy donors. Only in-frame clones appear in the TCRdb table, and some are missing; sequencing was by immunoSEQ multiplex PCR. Among about 300,000 clones listed, around 87% were seen once. The sequencing input was PBMCs. The receptors were sampled from a woman in her late teens or twenties in good health and CMV-seronegative. Each CDR3 is given with its conserved first and last residue. The D gene is left open where the match is weak. Some rows mark clone size as missing; the rest say once, few, many or name a class of expanded clone.

CDR3: CASSALGQFYEQYF
DNA: TGTGCCAGCAGTGCATTGGGACAATTTTACGAGCAGTACTTC
J: TRBJ2-7
size: NA
V: TRBV6-1
D: NA

CDR3: CASSYYNTGELFF
DNA: TGTGCCAGCAGTTACTATAACACCGGGGAGCTGTTTTTT
J: TRBJ2-2
size: NA
V: TRBV27
D: NA

CDR3: CAIILRAGYNEQFF
DNA: TGTGCCATCATTCTTAGAGCGGGGTACAATGAGCAGTTCTTC
J: TRBJ2-1
size: once
V: TRBV10-3
D: TRBD2

CDR3: CASSPQSGGKWEAFF
DNA: TGCGCCAGCAGCCCTCAGTCCGGGGGGAAGTGGGAAGCTTTCTTT
J: TRBJ1-1
size: NA
V: TRBV4-1
D: NA

CDR3: CASRGLAGGPKSYNEQFF
DNA: TGCGCCAGCAGGGGACTAGCGGGAGGGCCTAAATCATACAATGAGCAGTTCTTC
J: TRBJ2-1
size: NA
V: TRBV4-1
D: TRBD2

CDR3: CASSPRAAPGGEQYF
DNA: TGTGCCAGCAGTCCCAGGGCGGCCCCGGGAGGCGAGCAGTACTTC
J: TRBJ2-7
size: NA
V: TRBV7-9
D: TRBD2

CDR3: CASSENRELGYTF
DNA: TGTGCCAGCAGTGAAAACAGGGAGCTTGGCTACACCTTC
J: TRBJ1-2
size: NA
V: TRBV2
D: NA

CDR3: CASSHQWGGSPYEQYF
DNA: TGCGCCAGCAGCCATCAATGGGGAGGGAGTCCGTACGAGCAGTACTTC
J: TRBJ2-7
size: NA
V: TRBV4-3
D: TRBD2

CDR3: CASSSEGSTRDRGYEQYF
DNA: TGTGCCAGCAGCTCCGAGGGCTCCACACGGGACAGGGGGTACGAGCAGTACTTC
J: TRBJ2-7
size: NA
V: TRBV11-2
D: TRBD1

CDR3: CASRPHLEAFYEQYF
DNA: TGTGCCAGCAGGCCCCATCTGGAGGCTTTCTACGAGCAGTACTTC
J: TRBJ2-7
size: NA
V: TRBV27
D: NA

CDR3: CAISESPEMAETQYF
DNA: TGTGCCATCAGTGAGTCCCCCGAAATGGCAGAGACCCAGTACTTC
J: TRBJ2-5
size: NA
V: TRBV10-3
D: NA

CDR3: CATQGPRREQYF
DNA: TGTGCCACCCAGGGGCCTAGACGCGAGCAGTACTTC
J: TRBJ2-7
size: once
V: TRBV25-1
D: NA

CDR3: CASSPTPVGGTGELFF
DNA: TGTGCCAGCAGCCCCACTCCAGTGGGGGGGACCGGGGAGCTGTTTTTT
J: TRBJ2-2
size: NA
V: TRBV11-2
D: TRBD2

CDR3: CASSLSGLVNEQFF
DNA: TGTGCCAGCAGCTTATCCGGACTAGTCAATGAGCAGTTCTTC
J: TRBJ2-1
size: NA
V: TRBV7-6
D: TRBD2

CDR3: CASSYYRGGGEQYF
DNA: TGTGCCAGCAGCTACTACAGGGGAGGAGGTGAGCAGTACTTC
J: TRBJ2-7
size: once
V: TRBV5-8
D: NA

CDR3: CASSPSPPGINEAFF
DNA: TGCGCCAGCAGCCCGTCACCCCCAGGGATAAATGAAGCTTTCTTT
J: TRBJ1-1
size: NA
V: TRBV4-1
D: NA

CDR3: CASQGREAFF
DNA: TGTGCCAGCCAGGGGCGTGAAGCTTTCTTT
J: TRBJ1-1
size: NA
V: TRBV2
D: NA

CDR3: CASSQTDLYGYTF
DNA: TGTGCCAGCAGTCAGACAGACCTCTATGGCTACACCTTC
J: TRBJ1-2
size: few
V: TRBV28
D: NA

CDR3: CASSPWKGSSYNEQFF
DNA: TGTGCCAGCTCACCATGGAAAGGGAGCTCCTACAATGAGCAGTTCTTC
J: TRBJ2-1
size: once
V: TRBV18
D: NA

CDR3: CASSQADRSAFF
DNA: TGTGCCAGCAGCCAGGCCGACAGGTCAGCTTTCTTT
J: TRBJ1-1
size: NA
V: TRBV5-6
D: NA

CDR3: CASSLTGDHPTDTQYF
DNA: TGCGCCAGCAGCCTGACAGGGGATCATCCCACAGATACGCAGTATTTT
J: TRBJ2-3
size: NA
V: TRBV5-1
D: TRBD1